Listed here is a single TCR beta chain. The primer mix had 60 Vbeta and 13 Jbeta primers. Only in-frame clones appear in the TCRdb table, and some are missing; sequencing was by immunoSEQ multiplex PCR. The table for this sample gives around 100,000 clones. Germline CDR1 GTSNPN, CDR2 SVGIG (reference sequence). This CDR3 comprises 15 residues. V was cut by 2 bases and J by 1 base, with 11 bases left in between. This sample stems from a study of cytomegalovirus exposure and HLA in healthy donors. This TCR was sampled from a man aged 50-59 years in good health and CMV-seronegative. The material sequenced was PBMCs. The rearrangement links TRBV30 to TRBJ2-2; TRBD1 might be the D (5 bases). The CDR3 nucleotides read TGTGCCTGGAGTCGGGCAGGGCAGAACACCGGGGAGCTGTTTTTT. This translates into CAWSRAGQNTGELFF.